This T cell receptor (beta chain) was sequenced during a study of molecular identifiers for immune sequencing clone quantification. Using a CD8+CD4-CCR7+CD45RA+ phenotype, naive CD8 T cells were sorted. TCRdb reprocessed the PCR reads via MiXCR and lists one record per CDR3 protein. The table has about 100,000 distinct CDR3 sequences, under 40% seen once; the top ten hold approximately 10%. Per the germline V gene, CDR1 is MNHEY and CDR2 is SMNVEV (reference sequence). The J segment lost 1 base and the V segment lost 8 bases, leaving 4 bases of the junction unmatched. CDR3 length: 13 amino acids. Worth noting for this clonotype: What it recognizes is unknown.

Study-wide results and limits: The study found clones above 20 RNA copies held over 99% of effector molecules and under 1% in naive cells.

The source material was naive CD8+ T cells from blood, with Jurkat cell RNA spiked in. Subset of the sample: FACS-sorted CD8+CD4-CCR7+CD45RA+ naive T cells. This sequence joins TRBV27 and TRBJ1-1, with 7 nucleotides matching TRBD1. The clonotype was recovered from a human donor in good health. Some libraries in this study had Jurkat cell RNA spiked in. As DNA, the CDR3 is TGTGCCAGCCGTAGGGGGCCGAACACTGAAGCTTTCTTT. Translated: CASRRGPNTEAFF.